This note documents a single T cell receptor beta chain sequence. The antigen is unknown. CDR3 length equals 15 residues. Germline CDR1 LGHNA, CDR2 YSLEER. Trimming shortened V by 1 base and J by 8 bases, and 14 bases separated the two germline ends. This specimen comes from a study of blood T cells in healthy people across ages. Primers used in a second PCR of roughly 7 to 12 cycles were a sample-barcoded 5' primer and a J-beta primer mix. Every cDNA was tagged by a template-switch adaptor with 12 random nucleotides. Every sample produced at least 3 million CDR3-containing paired-end reads. TCRdb redid the calling of the 5' RACE reads with MiXCR, one entry per CDR3 protein. The sample lists about 1.1 million distinct CDR3 sequences, less than 45% occurring once. Broader study findings: The fall in TCR beta diversity per million T cells was roughly linear with age. Compared with aged donors, long-lived donors showed fewer expanded clones, suggesting selection.

This clonotype was obtained from a man aged 18 to 30 in good health. The sample taken for sequencing was blood. V gene TRBV4-3 combines with J gene TRBJ1-4; the D is unclear. This CDR3 is CASSQGAGPKEKLFF. The CDR3 nucleotides read TGCGCCAGCAGCCAAGGGGCAGGCCCCAAAGAAAAACTGTTTTTT.